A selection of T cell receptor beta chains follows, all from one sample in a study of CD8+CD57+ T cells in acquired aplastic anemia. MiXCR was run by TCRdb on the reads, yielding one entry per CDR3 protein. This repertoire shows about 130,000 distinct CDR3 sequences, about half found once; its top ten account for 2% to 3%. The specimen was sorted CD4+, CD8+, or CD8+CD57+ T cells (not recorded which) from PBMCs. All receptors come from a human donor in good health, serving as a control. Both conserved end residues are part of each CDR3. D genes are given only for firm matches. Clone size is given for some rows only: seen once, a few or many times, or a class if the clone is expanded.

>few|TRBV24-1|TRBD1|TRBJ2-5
TGTGCCACCAGTGATCCCCTAAGGGGGCGAGAGACCCAGTACTTC
CATSDPLRGRETQYF
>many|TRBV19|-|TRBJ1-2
TGTGCCAGTAGTATAGAGGCCCCCTCCGGGGGGGGCTACACCTTC
CASSIEAPSGGGYTF
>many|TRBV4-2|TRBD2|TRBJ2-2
TGTGCCAGCAGCCAAGTGCTAGCGGGGGGGGAGACCGGGGAGCTGTTTTTT
CASSQVLAGGETGELFF
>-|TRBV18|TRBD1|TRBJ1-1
TGTGCCAGCTCACCTCGTCCCGGGACAGGGATGAACACTGAAGCTTTCTTT
CASSPRPGTGMNTEAFF
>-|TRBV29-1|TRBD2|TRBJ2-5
TGCAGCGTTGAGAATACTAGCGGGGGGCACCAAGAGACCCAGTACTTC
CSVENTSGGHQETQYF
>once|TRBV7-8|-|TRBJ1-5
TGTGCCAGCAGCTTAAGACAGAGAAGCAATCAGCCCCAGCATTTT
CASSLRQRSNQPQHF
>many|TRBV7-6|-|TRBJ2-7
TGTGCCAGCAGCTCCGGGACGAGGAGCAACGAGCAGTACTTC
CASSSGTRSNEQYF
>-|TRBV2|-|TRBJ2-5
TGTGCCAGCAGGCGGGCTCCGGGGGAAGAGACCCAGTACTTC
CASRRAPGEETQYF
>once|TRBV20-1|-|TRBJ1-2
TGCAGTGCTATCACAGGGAGAGGCTACTATGGCTACACCTTC
CSAITGRGYYGYTF
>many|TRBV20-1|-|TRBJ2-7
TGCAGTGCCCCGGACAGCAGGGGAGGAGCCAGCTACGAGCAGTACTTC
CSAPDSRGGASYEQYF
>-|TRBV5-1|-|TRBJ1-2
TGCGCCAGCAGCTTGGGGAGCGGGAACTACGAGCAGTACTTCTATGGCTACACCTTC
CASSLGSGNYEQYFYGYTF
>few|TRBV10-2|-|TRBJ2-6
TGCGCCAGCGAGGTTCGGTCGGCTGGGGCCAACGTCCTGACTTTC
CASEVRSAGANVLTF
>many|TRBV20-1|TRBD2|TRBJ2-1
TGCAGTGCCCGGACTAGCGGGGGGGCCTACAATGAGCAGTTCTTC
CSARTSGGAYNEQFF
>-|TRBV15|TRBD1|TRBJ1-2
TGTGCCACCAGCAGAGCCGGGACAGGAAGTACCTATGGCTACACCTTC
CATSRAGTGSTYGYTF
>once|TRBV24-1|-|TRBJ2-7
TGTGCCACCAGTGGTGAACCGAGCTACGAGCAGTACTTC
CATSGEPSYEQYF
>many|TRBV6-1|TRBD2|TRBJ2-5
TGTGCCAGCAGCCGGACTAGTTTTGATCCTTTTAAAGAGACCCAGTACTTC
CASSRTSFDPFKETQYF
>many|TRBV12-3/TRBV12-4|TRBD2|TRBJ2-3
TGTGCCAGCAGTCTTAGCGGGGGGAACTGGGGTACGCAGTATTTT
CASSLSGGNWGTQYF
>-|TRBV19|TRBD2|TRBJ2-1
TGTGCCAGCAGTATGAAGCGGGGGGGAGTCGATGAGCAGTTCTTC
CASSMKRGGVDEQFF
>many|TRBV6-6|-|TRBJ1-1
TGTGCCAGCTCCAAAATTGGGAGTGAAGCTTTCTTT
CASSKIGSEAFF
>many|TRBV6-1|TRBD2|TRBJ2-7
TGTGCCAGCAGCTTCAATAGCGGGGGGTTTTACGAGCAGTACTTC
CASSFNSGGFYEQYF
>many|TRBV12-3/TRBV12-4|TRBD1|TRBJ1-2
TGTGCCAGCAGTTTAGCCGGACAGGAGGGCGCTGGCTACACCTTC
CASSLAGQEGAGYTF
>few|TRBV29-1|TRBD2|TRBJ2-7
TGCAGCGTTCGGACCGGGGGGGCCAACGAGCAGTACTTC
CSVRTGGANEQYF